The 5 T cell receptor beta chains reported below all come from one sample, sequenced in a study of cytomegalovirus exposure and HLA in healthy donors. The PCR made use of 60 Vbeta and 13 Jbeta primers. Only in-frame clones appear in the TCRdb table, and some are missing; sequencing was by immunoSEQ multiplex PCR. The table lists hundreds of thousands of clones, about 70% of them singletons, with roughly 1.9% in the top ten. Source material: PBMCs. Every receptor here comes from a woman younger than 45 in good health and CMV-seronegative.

The CDR3, as DNA: TGTGCCAGCAGCTTGGGACAGTTTGATGGCTATGGCTACACCTTC. Protein sequence: CASSLGQFDGYGYTF. V usage is TRBV5-5 and J usage is TRBJ1-2, with D possibly TRBD1 on 5 matching bases. Between the trimmed V and J ends, which lost 0 bases and 4 bases, there was a span of 13 bases. The CDR3 has 15 amino acids. The germline gives CDR1 SGHKS, CDR2 YYEKEE (reference sequence). The variable domain in full, completed from reference TRBV5-5 and TRBJ1-2, reads DAGVTQSPTHLIKTRGQQVTLRCSPISGHKSVSWYQQVLGQGPQFIFQYYEKEERGRGNFPDRFSARQFPNYSSELNVNALLLGDSALYLCASSLGQFDGYGYTFGSGTRLTVV.

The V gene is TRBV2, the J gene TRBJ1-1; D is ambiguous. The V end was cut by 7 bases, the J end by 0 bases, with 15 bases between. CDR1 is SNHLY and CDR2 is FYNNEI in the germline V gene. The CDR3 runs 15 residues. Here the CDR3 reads CASIRSGGLNTEAFF. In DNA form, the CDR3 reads TGTGCCAGCATCCGAAGCGGAGGCTTGAACACTGAAGCTTTCTTT.

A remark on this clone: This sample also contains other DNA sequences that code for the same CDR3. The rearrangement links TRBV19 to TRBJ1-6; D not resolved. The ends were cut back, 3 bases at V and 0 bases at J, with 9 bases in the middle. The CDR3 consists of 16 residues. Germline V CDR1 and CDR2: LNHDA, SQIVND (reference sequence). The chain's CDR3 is CASSISGSSYNSPLHF. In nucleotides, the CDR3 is TGTGCCAGTAGTATTAGCGGGAGCTCCTATAATTCACCCCTCCACTTT.

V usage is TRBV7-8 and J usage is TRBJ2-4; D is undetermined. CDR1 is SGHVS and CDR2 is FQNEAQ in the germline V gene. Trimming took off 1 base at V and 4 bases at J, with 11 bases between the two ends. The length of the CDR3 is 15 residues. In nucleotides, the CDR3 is TGTGCCAGCAGCTTAGACAGTCTCCCAAAAAACATTCAGTACTTC. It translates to CASSLDSLPKNIQYF. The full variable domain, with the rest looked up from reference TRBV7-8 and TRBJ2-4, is GAGVSQSPRYKVAKRGQDVALRCDPISGHVSLFWYQQALGQGPEFLTYFQNEAQLDKSGLPSDRFFAERPEGSVSTLKIQRTQQEDSAVYLCASSLDSLPKNIQYFGAGTRLSVL.

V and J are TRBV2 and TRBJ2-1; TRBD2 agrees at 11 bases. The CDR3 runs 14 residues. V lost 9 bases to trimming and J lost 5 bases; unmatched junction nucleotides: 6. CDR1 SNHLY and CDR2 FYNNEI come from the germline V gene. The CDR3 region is CASIGTSGNNEQFF. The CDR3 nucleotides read TGTGCCAGTATCGGGACTAGCGGCAACAATGAGCAGTTCTTC.